This T cell receptor (beta chain) was sequenced for a study of control samples from healthy donors and cancer patients. Generated by immunoSEQ multiplex PCR, the TCRdb table keeps only in-frame clones and is missing some. Seen here are about 270,000 clones, around 79% observed once, and the top ten hold about 14%. The germline CDR1 and CDR2 sequences are WSHSY and SAAADI. CDR3 length: 14 residues. V lost 11 bases and J lost 4; bases outside the gene matches: 5. This TCR derives from a woman between 55 and 75 years old with lung cancer. Sequencing was carried out using PBMCs. This sequence joins TRBV10-2 and TRBJ2-3, with TRBD2 identical over 14 bases. For the CDR3, the DNA is TGCGCCGGAGGGGGACTAGCGGGGGCAGATACGCAGTATTTT. Translating it yields CAGGGLAGADTQYF.